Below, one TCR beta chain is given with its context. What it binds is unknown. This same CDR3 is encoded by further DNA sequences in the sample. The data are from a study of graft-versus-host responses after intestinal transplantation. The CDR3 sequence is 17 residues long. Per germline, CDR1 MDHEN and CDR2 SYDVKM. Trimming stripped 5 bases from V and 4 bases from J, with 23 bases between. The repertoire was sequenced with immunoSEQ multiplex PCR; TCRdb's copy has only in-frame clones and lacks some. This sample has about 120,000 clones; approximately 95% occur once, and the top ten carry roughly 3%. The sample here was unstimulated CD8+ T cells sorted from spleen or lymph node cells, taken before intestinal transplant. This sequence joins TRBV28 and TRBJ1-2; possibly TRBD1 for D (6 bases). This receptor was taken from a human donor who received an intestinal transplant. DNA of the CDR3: TGTGCCAGCAGTCCGGGGGGCAGCCGGTCACACTCCTATGGCTACACCTTC. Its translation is CASSPGGSRSHSYGYTF.